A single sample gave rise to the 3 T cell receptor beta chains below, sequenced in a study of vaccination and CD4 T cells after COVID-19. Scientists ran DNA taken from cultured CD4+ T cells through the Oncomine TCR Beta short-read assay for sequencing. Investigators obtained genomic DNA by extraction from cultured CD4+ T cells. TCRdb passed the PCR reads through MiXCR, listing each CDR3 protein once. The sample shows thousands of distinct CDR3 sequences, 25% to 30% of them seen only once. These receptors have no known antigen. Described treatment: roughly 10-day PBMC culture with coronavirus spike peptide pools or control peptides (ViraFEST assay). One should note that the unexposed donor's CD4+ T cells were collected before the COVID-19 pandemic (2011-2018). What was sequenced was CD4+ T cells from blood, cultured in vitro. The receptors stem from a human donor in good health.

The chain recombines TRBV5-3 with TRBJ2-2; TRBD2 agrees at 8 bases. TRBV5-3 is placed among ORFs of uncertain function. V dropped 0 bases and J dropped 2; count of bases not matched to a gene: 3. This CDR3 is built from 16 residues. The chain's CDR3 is CARSLEVAGNTGELFF. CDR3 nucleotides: TGTGCCAGAAGCTTGGAAGTAGCGGGAAACACCGGGGAGCTGTTTTTT.

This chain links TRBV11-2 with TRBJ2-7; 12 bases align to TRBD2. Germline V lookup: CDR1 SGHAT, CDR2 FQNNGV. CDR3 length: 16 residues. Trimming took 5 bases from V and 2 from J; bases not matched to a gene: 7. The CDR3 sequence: CASSPLAGGITYEQYF. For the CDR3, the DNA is TGTGCCAGCAGCCCCCTAGCGGGAGGGATCACCTACGAGCAGTACTTC.

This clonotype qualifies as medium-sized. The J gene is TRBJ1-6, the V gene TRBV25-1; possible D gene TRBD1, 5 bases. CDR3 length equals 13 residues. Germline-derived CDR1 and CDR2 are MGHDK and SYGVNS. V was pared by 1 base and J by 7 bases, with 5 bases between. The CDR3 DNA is TGTGCCAGCAGTGAATGGGGCAATTCACCCCTCCACTTT. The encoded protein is CASSEWGNSPLHF.